The 11 T cell receptor beta chains below were found in one sample sequenced in a study of T cells in Graves' hyperthyroidism and ophthalmopathy. The TCR beta CDR3 regions underwent amplification using RNA transcripts as the source. First-round RT-PCR of the TCR CDR3 relied on the HTBI primer set. TCRdb itself ran the multiplex PCR reads through MiXCR, one entry per CDR3 protein. The data show under 550,000 distinct CDR3 sequences, roughly 21% seen once. The sample taken for sequencing was blood. The receptor source for this set is a man between 35 and 55 years old with Graves' ophthalmopathy.

This clonotype was detected ten times or more. V gene TRBV30 combines with J gene TRBJ1-1, with D possibly matching TRBD1 (5 bases). Germline CDR1 GTSNPN, CDR2 SVGIG (reference sequence). V dropped 6 bases and J dropped 1 base, with 12 bases sitting between them. CDR3 length: 13 amino acids. The CDR3: CACPGRKNTEAFF. The DNA for the CDR3 is TGTGCCTGCCCGGGACGGAAGAACACTGAAGCTTTCTTT.

Ten or more counts support this clonotype. The chain links TRBV3-1 to TRBJ1-5; no clear D gene. Germline assignment: CDR1 LGHDT and CDR2 YNNKEL (reference sequence). This CDR3 is built from 13 residues. V was trimmed by 4 bases and J by 1 base, leaving 5 bases between them. The CDR3 DNA sequence: TGTGCCAGCAGCCGGGAGAGCAATCAGCCCCAGCATTTT. It encodes CASSRESNQPQHF.

This chain links TRBV9 with TRBJ2-7; D gene unclear. Germline V gene data show CDR1 as SGDLS and CDR2 as YYNGEE. The V end was cut by 0 bases, the J end by 5 bases, with 9 bases between. The CDR3 length is 13 residues. The CDR3 region has the DNA TGTGCCAGCAGCGTAGGCTCCCGCAACGAGCAGTACTTC. Translating it yields CASSVGSRNEQYF.

This clonotype was detected ten times or more. CDR3 amino acids: CASSLAGEDRDEQFF. CDR3 DNA sequence: TGTGCCAGCAGTTTAGCGGGAGAGGATAGGGATGAGCAGTTCTTC. The chain uses TRBV28 and TRBJ2-1; 7 bases are a match to TRBD2. This CDR3 has 15 residues. Trimming at V came to 2 bases and at J to 8 bases, leaving 9 bases not matched to a gene. The germline gives CDR1 MDHEN, CDR2 SYDVKM.

This clonotype turned up a few times. The CDR3 nucleotides read TGTGCCACCAGCTCCCGCTTCGCCCAACTAGCGCGAAAGACCCAGTACTTC. It yields the protein CATSSRFAQLARKTQYF. The gene calls are TRBV15 and TRBJ2-5, with 7 bases aligning to TRBD2. Germline V CDR1 and CDR2: LNHNV, YYDKDF (reference sequence). Trimming removed 5 bases from V and 6 bases from J; junction bases left unmatched: 18. The CDR3 is 17 residues long.

V gene TRBV7-8 combines with J gene TRBJ2-7; 10 bases are a match to TRBD2. The trim removed 3 bases at V and 6 bases at J, leaving 8 bases unmatched. Germline V gene data show CDR1 as SGHVS and CDR2 as FQNEAQ. There are 15 residues in the CDR3. For the CDR3, the DNA is TGTGCCAGCAGCTTTGGAGCGGGAGGGCCCTCCGAGCAGTACTTC. As protein: CASSFGAGGPSEQYF.

This clonotype was counted at least ten times. This chain joins TRBV30 and TRBJ1-4, with 9 bases lining up with TRBD1. Germline V gene data show CDR1 as GTSNPN and CDR2 as SVGIG (reference sequence). V shed 3 bases and J 10 bases; nucleotides not matched to a gene: 6. The CDR3 extends over 13 amino acids. CDR3 nucleotide sequence: TGTGCCTGGAGGGTACCGGGACAGGGAAAACTGTTTTTT. Protein product: CAWRVPGQGKLFF.

The V gene is TRBV9, the J gene TRBJ2-6; 7 positions match TRBD1. V dropped 6 bases and J dropped 2; count of bases not matched to a gene: 5. From germline, CDR1 is SGDLS and CDR2 YYNGEE. The CDR3 length is 15 residues. CDR3 nucleotides: TGTGCCAGCACCTCGACAGGGACTGGGGCCAACGTCCTGACTTTC. Amino acids: CASTSTGTGANVLTF.

The genes are TRBV11-2 and TRBJ2-5; maybe TRBD2 (7 bases). This CDR3 comprises 16 residues. Germline-derived CDR1 and CDR2 are SGHAT and FQNNGV. The V and J ends lost 1 base and 3 bases respectively, with 15 bases between them. The CDR3 sequence: CASSLVGGGGKETQYF. CDR3 in DNA: TGTGCCAGCAGCTTAGTAGGGGGGGGCGGTAAAGAGACCCAGTACTTC.

The genes are TRBV18 and TRBJ2-7; 7 nucleotides match TRBD2. V shed 0 bases, J shed 5 bases, and the junction held 7 bases outside the gene matches. The germline gives CDR1 KGHSH, CDR2 LQKENI. The CDR3 is made up of 15 amino acids. This CDR3 reads CASSPPGRDGNEQYF. The CDR3 DNA follows: TGTGCCAGCTCACCACCGGGGAGGGACGGAAACGAGCAGTACTTC.

This clonotype was counted between two and nine times. The chain is built from TRBV20-1 and TRBJ2-7, with 12 bases fitting TRBD2. The CDR3 sequence is 15 residues long. J was trimmed by 2 bases and V by 3 bases; bases with no gene match: 5. CDR1 and CDR2 (germline): DFQATT, SNEGSKA (reference sequence). The CDR3 is CSARSLAGGTYEQYF. CDR3 in DNA: TGCAGTGCTAGGAGTCTAGCGGGGGGGACCTACGAGCAGTACTTC.